The rows below give T cell receptor beta chains drawn from one sample of a study of blood T cells in healthy people across ages. TCRdb redid the calling of the 5' RACE reads with MiXCR, one entry per CDR3 protein. The sample holds 800,000 or so distinct CDR3 sequences, 20% to 25% seen once. A further study also used this sample, focusing on T cells of mothers and their children.

The sample taken for sequencing was blood. These receptors all come from a boy younger than 18 in good health. Each CDR3 is given with its conserved first and last residue. D genes are given only for firm matches. Size is omitted from some rows. Given values are once, few, many or a class for expanded clones.

NA	TRBV5-1	few	TRBJ1-3	CASRPGGGNTIYF	TGCGCCAGCAGGCCAGGAGGTGGAAACACCATATATTTT
NA	TRBV11-1	NA	TRBJ2-5	CASGLASETQYF	TGTGCCAGCGGCTTAGCCTCAGAGACCCAGTACTTC
TRBD1	TRBV20-1	NA	TRBJ2-5	CSASTGAQETQYF	TGCAGTGCAAGTACAGGGGCACAAGAGACCCAGTACTTC
NA	TRBV21-1	NA	TRBJ1-3	CASSPLGGAGNTIYF	TGTGCCAGCAGCCCCCTCGGGGGAGCGGGAAACACCATATATTTT
NA	TRBV5-5	NA	TRBJ1-1	CASSLGLWTFF	TGTGCCAGCAGCTTAGGCCTATGGACTTTCTTT
NA	TRBV5-1	NA	TRBJ1-1	CASSPGTRLWVTTEAFF	TGCGCCAGCAGCCCGGGTACAAGATTGTGGGTGACCACTGAAGCTTTCTTT
TRBD1	TRBV28	NA	TRBJ2-1	CASSPDNIGTEYYNEQFF	TGTGCCAGCAGCCCGGACAATATAGGGACAGAATACTACAATGAGCAGTTCTTC
NA	TRBV4-3	NA	TRBJ1-1	CASSREVIGDRTEAFF	TGCGCCAGCAGCCGAGAAGTAATCGGGGATCGCACTGAGGCTTTCTTT
NA	TRBV7-2	NA	TRBJ1-5	CASSRDLNQPQHF	TGTGCCAGCAGCCGGGACCTCAATCAGCCCCAGCATTTT
NA	TRBV6-1	few	TRBJ1-6	CASSPRDSRSSYNSPLHF	TGTGCCAGCAGTCCGAGGGACTCAAGGAGCTCCTATAATTCACCCCTCCACTTT
NA	TRBV20-1	few	TRBJ2-3	CSARDPSTGTDTQYF	TGCAGTGCTAGAGACCCTAGCACAGGCACAGATACGCAGTATTTT
NA	TRBV12-3/TRBV12-4	many	TRBJ1-5	CASSPGYNQPQHF	TGTGCCAGCAGCCCAGGGTACAATCAGCCCCAGCATTTT
NA	TRBV7-9	NA	TRBJ2-7	CASSPGEQYF	TGTGCCAGCAGCCCGGGGGAGCAGTACTTC
NA	TRBV20-1	NA	TRBJ1-1	CSASRRRGAATEAFF	TGCAGTGCTAGCCGCAGACGGGGCGCGGCTACTGAAGCTTTCTTT
NA	TRBV13	NA	TRBJ2-1	CASSVRTASYNEQFF	TGTGCCAGCAGCGTCCGGACAGCGTCCTACAATGAGCAGTTCTTC